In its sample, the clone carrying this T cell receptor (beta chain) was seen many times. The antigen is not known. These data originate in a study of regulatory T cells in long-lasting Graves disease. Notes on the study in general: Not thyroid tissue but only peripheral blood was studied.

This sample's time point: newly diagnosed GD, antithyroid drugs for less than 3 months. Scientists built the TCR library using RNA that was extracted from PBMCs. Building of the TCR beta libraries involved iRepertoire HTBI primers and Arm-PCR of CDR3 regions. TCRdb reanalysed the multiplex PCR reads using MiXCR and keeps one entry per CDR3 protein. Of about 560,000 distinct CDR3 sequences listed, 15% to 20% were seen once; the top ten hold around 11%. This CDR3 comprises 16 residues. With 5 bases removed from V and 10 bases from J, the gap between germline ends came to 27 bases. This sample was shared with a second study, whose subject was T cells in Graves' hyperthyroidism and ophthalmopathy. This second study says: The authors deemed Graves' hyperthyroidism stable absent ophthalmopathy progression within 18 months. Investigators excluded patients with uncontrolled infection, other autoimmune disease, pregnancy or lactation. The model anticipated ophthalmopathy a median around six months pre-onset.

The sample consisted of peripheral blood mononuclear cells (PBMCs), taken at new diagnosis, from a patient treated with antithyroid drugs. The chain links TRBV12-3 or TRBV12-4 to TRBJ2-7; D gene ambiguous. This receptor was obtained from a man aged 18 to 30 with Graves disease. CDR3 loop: CASSLTSAPLLADQYF. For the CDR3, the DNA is TGTGCCAGCAGTCTTACATCCGCACCCCTCCTCGCCGATCAGTACTTC.